This T cell receptor (beta chain) was sequenced for a study of blood T cell repertoires in COVID-19. Generated by immunoSEQ multiplex PCR, the TCRdb table keeps only in-frame clones and is missing some. Of 470,000 or so clones listed, 75% to 90% are singletons. Germline lookup yields CDR1 LGHDT and CDR2 YNNKEL (reference sequence). The V and J ends lost 6 bases and 8 bases respectively, with 22 bases between them. The CDR3 extends over 15 amino acids. The receptor was isolated from a human donor in a cohort sampled during active COVID-19. This rearrangement joins TRBV3-1 (or the pseudogene TRBV3-2) to TRBJ1-2; a weak D match, TRBD1 (5 bases). Sequencing was done on a sample of peripheral blood. This CDR3 reads CASSSSAGALGGYTF. CDR3 sequence (DNA): TGTGCCAGCAGTTCTTCCGCTGGGGCCCTGGGGGGCTACACCTTC.